A single sample gave rise to the 22 T cell receptor beta chains below, sequenced in a study of cytomegalovirus exposure and HLA in healthy donors (dated 2017 in TCRdb). The library was obtained by the immunoSEQ multiplex PCR assay. A mixture of 60 forward primers for TCR Vbeta segments and 13 reverse primers for TCR Jbeta segments was used in the multiplex PCR. In TCRdb, the immuneACCESS table is reduced to in-frame sequences with V and J assigned. These tables do not hold every clone; where another copy was compared, an unresolved V gene accounts for under half, and the others remain unexplained. The sample records approximately 100,000 clones, 76% of which are singletons. Approximately 10% of the sample goes to the ten largest clones. The material sequenced was PBMCs. All receptors come from a woman aged 18-29 years in good health and CMV-seropositive.

This clone has a handful of counts. The chain carries TRBV5-6 and TRBJ2-7; tentatively, D is TRBD2 (6 bases). Trimming removed 2 bases from V and 5 bases from J, with 11 bases in between. The CDR3 totals 13 residues. Germline CDR1 SGHDT, CDR2 YYEEEE. CDR3 in amino acids: CASSFTGGDEQYF. The CDR3 DNA reads as TGTGCCAGCAGCTTCACCGGGGGAGACGAGCAGTACTTC.

The chain carries TRBV5-8 and TRBJ2-1; TRBD1 aligns across 8 bases. After removal of 0 bases from V and 4 bases from J, the junction contained 3 bases not matched to a gene. Germline lookup yields CDR1 SGHTS and CDR2 YDEGEE. The CDR3 runs 15 residues. Here the CDR3 DNA reads TGTGCCAGCAGCTTGGAAGGACAGGGATACAATGAGCAGTTCTTC. This sequence encodes CASSLEGQGYNEQFF.

The chain employs TRBV9 and TRBJ1-2; D is uncertain. The CDR3 consists of 14 residues. The ends were cut back, 0 bases at V and 3 bases at J, with 9 bases in the middle. Germline V lookup: CDR1 SGDLS, CDR2 YYNGEE. The CDR3 loop is CASSVGQVDYGYTF. The CDR3, as DNA: TGTGCCAGCAGCGTAGGTCAGGTGGACTATGGCTACACCTTC.

The genes are TRBV18 and TRBJ2-2; 7 bases fit TRBD1. CDR1 is KGHSH, CDR2 LQKENI, per germline. This CDR3 is 15 amino acids long. With 1 base clipped from V and 1 base from J, the junction kept 0 bases outside the gene matches. As DNA, the CDR3 is TGTGCCAGCTCACCACGGACAGGGAACACCGGGGAGCTGTTTTTT. This codes for CASSPRTGNTGELFF. The full variable domain, rest sourced from reference TRBV18 and TRBJ2-2, is NAGVMQNPRHLVRRRGQEARLRCSPMKGHSHVYWYRQLPEEGLKFMVYLQKENIIDESGMPKERFSAEFPKEGPSILRIQQVVRGDSAAYFCASSPRTGNTGELFFGEGSRLTVL.

The chain couples TRBV5-3 to TRBJ1-1; no definite D call. TRBV5-3 is sorted into the ORF group, with uncertain function. This CDR3 is 13 amino acids long. The V and J ends lost 1 base and 12 bases respectively, with 16 bases between them. The CDR3 DNA reads TGTGCCAGAAGCTTGACTAGACCCAGAAGTACTTTCTTT. Residues: CARSLTRPRSTFF.

This CDR3 reads CASRLEPSNEKLFF. The CDR3 coding sequence is TGCGCCAGCAGATTAGAGCCATCTAATGAAAAACTGTTTTTT. V and J are TRBV5-1 and TRBJ1-4, with D unclear. Germline V gives CDR1 SGHRS, CDR2 YFSETQ. The germline V and J ends were trimmed by 5 bases and 3 bases, with 11 bases remaining between them. The CDR3 is 14 residues long.

The genes are TRBV6-5 and TRBJ2-3, with 11 nucleotides matching TRBD2. There are 16 residues in the CDR3. Germline-derived CDR1 and CDR2 are MNHEY and SVGAGI. The V gene end was trimmed by 4 bases and the J gene end by 5 bases; junction bases not matched to a gene: 8. CDR3 in amino acids: CASSSLAGGPIDTQYF. The DNA of the CDR3 is TGTGCCAGCAGTTCATTAGCGGGGGGGCCGATAGATACGCAGTATTTT.

The genes are TRBV7-6 and TRBJ2-1, with TRBD2 matching over 8 bases. The CDR3 runs 17 residues. Losses at the gene ends were 1 base for V and 9 bases for J; bases not matched to a gene: 14. The germline gives CDR1 SGHVS, CDR2 FNYEAQ. The CDR3 reads CASSLEPGLVFSSEQFF. In DNA, the CDR3 is TGTGCCAGCAGCTTAGAGCCGGGACTAGTTTTCTCTAGTGAGCAGTTCTTC.

The chain links TRBV9 to TRBJ2-5; D perhaps matches TRBD1 (5 bases). Trimming cost V 3 bases and J 5 bases, with 17 bases left between them. Germline assignment: CDR1 SGDLS and CDR2 YYNGEE. The CDR3 runs 15 residues. In nucleotides, the CDR3 is TGTGCCAGCAGCGCCGGGCGGCAGGGCGCGGAGACCCAGTACTTC. This translates into CASSAGRQGAETQYF.

This sequence joins TRBV4-1 and TRBJ2-3; TRBD2 matches at 8 bases. V gave up 0 bases and J gave up 1 base; unmatched junction bases: 9. This CDR3 is 18 amino acids long. Looked up from germline, CDR1 is MGHRA and CDR2 is YSYEKL. As DNA, the CDR3 is TGCGCCAGCAGCCAAGATTGGCTAGCGGGTGATGGCACAGATACGCAGTATTTT. Translating gives CASSQDWLAGDGTDTQYF.

This sequence joins TRBV28 and TRBJ2-7, with 7 bases matching TRBD2. The V segment lost 4 bases and the J segment 6 bases; nucleotides outside the gene matches: 12. The length of the CDR3 is 15 residues. CDR1 MDHEN and CDR2 SYDVKM come from the germline V gene. The CDR3 DNA sequence: TGTGCCAGCAGTTCCTCTGGCGCGGGAGAATCCGAGCAGTACTTC. This codes for CASSSSGAGESEQYF. The variable domain in full, with the rest retrieved from reference TRBV28 and TRBJ2-7, is DVKVTQSSRYLVKRTGEKVFLECVQDMDHENMFWYRQDPGLGLRLIYFSYDVKMKEKGDIPEGYSVSREKKERFSLILESASTNQTSMYLCASSSSGAGESEQYFGPGTRLTVT.

The rearrangement uses TRBV7-8 and TRBJ1-1; 9 bases fit TRBD1. This CDR3 has 16 amino acids. V shed 1 base and J 0 bases; nucleotides not matched to a gene: 3. Germline V CDR1 and CDR2: SGHVS, FQNEAQ. The CDR3 loop is CASSLGTGALNTEAFF. The CDR3 region has the DNA TGTGCCAGCAGCTTAGGGACAGGGGCCCTGAACACTGAAGCTTTCTTT.

CDR3 bases: TGTGCCAGCAGTGACGGACAGGGATATGGCTACACCTTC. It translates to CASSDGQGYGYTF. This chain joins TRBV6-4 and TRBJ1-2; 8 bases fit TRBD1. The V gene end was trimmed by 2 bases and the J gene end by 5 bases; junction bases not matched to a gene: 1. This CDR3 contains 13 residues. Germline CDR1 and CDR2: MRHNA and SNTAGT.

This clone was counted only a few times. The rearrangement links TRBV7-2 to TRBJ2-3, with 9 bases matching TRBD1. Germline lookup yields CDR1 SGHTA and CDR2 FQGNSA. CDR3 size: 16 residues. The V gene end was trimmed by 5 bases and the J gene end by 1 base; junction bases not matched to a gene: 7. DNA of the CDR3: TGTGCCAGCAGCCCCTGGACAGGGGCGGGCACAGATACGCAGTATTTT. Its protein product is CASSPWTGAGTDTQYF.

The gene calls are TRBV7-3 and TRBJ2-1, with D perhaps TRBD2 (7 bases). Germline V gene sequence: CDR1 SGHTA, CDR2 FQGTGA. The V gene lost 3 bases and the J gene lost 8 bases, with 17 bases spanning the gap. The CDR3 consists of 15 residues. The CDR3 nucleotides read TGTGCCAGCAGCTTCTGGGGGGGGCCTTTGGATGAGCAGTTCTTC. It is translated as CASSFWGGPLDEQFF.

The J gene is TRBJ2-6, the V gene TRBV6-5; D is unclear. The germline gives CDR1 MNHEY, CDR2 SVGAGI. The CDR3 covers 16 residues. V gave up 1 base and J gave up 4 bases, with 11 bases separating them. Written as DNA, the CDR3 is TGTGCCAGCAGTTACTGGCGGCAAAGGGGGGCCAACGTCCTGACTTTC. Translation: CASSYWRQRGANVLTF.

The chain recombines TRBV14 with TRBJ2-7; TRBD2 matches at 9 bases. In germline, CDR1 is SGHDN, CDR2 FVKESK. V shed 2 bases and J 6 bases; nucleotides not matched to a gene: 11. The CDR3 consists of 16 residues. The CDR3 nucleotides are TGTGCCAGCAGCCAACTACCTCCGGGACTAGCAGGCGAGCAGTACTTC. Protein: CASSQLPPGLAGEQYF.

The chain carries TRBV30 and TRBJ2-5; perhaps TRBD1 as D (6 bases). The CDR3 sequence is 12 residues long. V lost 4 bases, J lost 5 bases, and 11 bases lay in between. Per the germline V gene, CDR1 is GTSNPN and CDR2 is SVGIG (reference sequence). CDR3 loop: CAWMTGGETQYF. In DNA form, the CDR3 reads TGTGCCTGGATGACAGGAGGCGAGACCCAGTACTTC.

The chain is built from TRBV28 and TRBJ2-3; 10 positions match TRBD2. CDR3 length: 18 residues. With 5 bases clipped from V and 0 bases from J, the junction kept 11 bases outside the gene matches. Germline V gene sequence: CDR1 MDHEN, CDR2 SYDVKM. As DNA, the CDR3 is TGTGCCAGCAGTCCCTCGGGAGCGGGAGGGCCGAGCACAGATACGCAGTATTTT. Translating it yields CASSPSGAGGPSTDTQYF. Variable domain in full (rest from reference TRBV28 and TRBJ2-3): DVKVTQSSRYLVKRTGEKVFLECVQDMDHENMFWYRQDPGLGLRLIYFSYDVKMKEKGDIPEGYSVSREKKERFSLILESASTNQTSMYLCASSPSGAGGPSTDTQYFGPGTRLTVL.

This clone has only a few counts. The V and J genes are TRBV18 and TRBJ1-6; D is unclear. Germline values: CDR1 KGHSH, CDR2 LQKENI. V dropped 3 bases and J dropped 5 bases, with 5 bases sitting between them. The CDR3 spans 13 residues. The CDR3 here is CASSPSDNSPLHF. The CDR3 DNA reads TGTGCCAGCTCACCTTCGGATAATTCACCCCTCCACTTT.

This clone has only a few counts. A junction end diverges from the germline sequence, so it may reflect a read error. The chain uses TRBV6-5 and TRBJ1-4, with D perhaps TRBD1 (6 bases). In germline, CDR1 is MNHEY, CDR2 SVGAGI. The CDR3 contains 14 residues. Here the CDR3 reads CASSYRGATVKTVF. Here the CDR3 DNA reads TGTGCCAGCAGTTACCGGGGGGCCACTGTGAAAACTGTTTTT.

The chain recombines TRBV7-3 with TRBJ1-5; TRBD1 might be the D (5 bases). The CDR3 runs to 15 residues. V was cut by 5 bases and J by 0 bases, with 11 bases left in between. Germline V gene sequence: CDR1 SGHTA, CDR2 FQGTGA. CDR3 nucleotides: TGTGCCAGCAGCCACCCGGGGGATAGCAATCAGCCCCAGCATTTT. Protein sequence: CASSHPGDSNQPQHF. Full variable domain (outside the CDR3, taken from reference TRBV7-3 and TRBJ1-5): GAGVSQTPSNKVTEKGKYVELRCDPISGHTALYWYRQSLGQGPEFLIYFQGTGAADDSGLPNDRFFAVRPEGSVSTLKIQRTERGDSAVYLCASSHPGDSNQPQHFGDGTRLSIL.